This T cell receptor (beta chain) derives from a study of monozygotic twins with inflammatory bowel disease. Germline V gene data show CDR1 as SGHAT and CDR2 as FQNNGV. This CDR3 has 17 amino acids. TCRdb reprocessed the 5' RACE reads, with one entry per CDR3 protein and no DNA. The table for this sample gives approximately 400,000 distinct CDR3 sequences. Specimen: blood. The sequence was obtained from a human donor with ulcerative colitis or Crohn's disease, or a healthy co-twin of an affected twin (not recorded which). The chain combines TRBV11-2 with TRBJ2-3; TCRdb picks TRBD2, but there is no DNA to check that call. Here the CDR3 reads CASSPRSASWITDTQYF.